A single sample is the source of the 8 T cell receptor beta chains below, sequenced in a study of identical twins. One entry per CDR3 protein results from TCRdb running MiXCR on the 5' RACE reads. The table lists 200,000 to 250,000 distinct CDR3 sequences, 5.5% to 8% of them singletons. These data were likewise used in another study, on yellow fever vaccine responses in identical twins.

What was sequenced was memory (CD45RO+) T cells sorted from blood. The receptors here all came from a woman between 18 and 30 years old in good health.

There are many counts of this clonotype. This chain connects TRBV7-9 to TRBJ1-5; perhaps TRBD1 as D (6 bases). Germline lookup yields CDR1 SEHNR and CDR2 FQNEAQ (reference sequence). The CDR3 is 16 residues long. Trimming pared 1 base from V and 3 bases from J, leaving 13 bases between. CDR3 sequence: CASSLVSRGNNQPQHF. The CDR3 DNA follows: TGTGCCAGCAGCTTAGTGTCCAGGGGAAACAATCAGCCCCAGCATTTT.

The V and J genes are TRBV28 and TRBJ2-1, with 10 bases identical to TRBD2. The CDR3 totals 18 residues. Germline V gene sequence: CDR1 MDHEN, CDR2 SYDVKM. V shed 6 bases, J shed 4 bases, and the junction held 15 bases outside the gene matches. DNA for the CDR3: TGTGCCAGCAGCCGGATTTCCTCCGGGACTAGCGCGTACAATGAGCAGTTCTTC. Protein sequence: CASSRISSGTSAYNEQFF.

This sequence joins TRBV9 and TRBJ2-1; the D gene is possibly TRBD1 (5 bases). Germline loops: CDR1 SGDLS, CDR2 YYNGEE. This CDR3 region has 15 residues. The V end was cut by 3 bases, the J end by 13 bases, with 23 bases between. CDR3 amino acids: CASSAANHQGAHQFF. The CDR3 bases are TGTGCCAGCAGCGCTGCAAACCACCAAGGGGCCCACCAGTTCTTC.

The chain is built from TRBV20-1 and TRBJ2-1; 7 positions match TRBD2. The V gene's germline CDR1 is DFQATT and CDR2 SNEGSKA (reference sequence). Trimming took 2 bases from V and 0 from J; bases not matched to a gene: 7. The CDR3 totals 16 residues. The CDR3 DNA reads as TGCAGTGCTAGACGAATAGCGGGCAGCTCCTACAATGAGCAGTTCTTC. Translation: CSARRIAGSSYNEQFF.

In this sample, this clonotype turned up a few times. The CDR3 reads CSARGLAVRDTQYF. CDR3 bases: TGCAGTGCCCGAGGACTAGCGGTGCGTGATACGCAGTATTTT. This chain links TRBV20-1 with TRBJ2-3; the match to TRBD2 covers 10 bases. Germline values: CDR1 DFQATT, CDR2 SNEGSKA (reference sequence). J was trimmed by 6 bases and V by 6 bases; bases with no gene match: 9. The CDR3 is made up of 14 amino acids.

The chain uses TRBV3-1 and TRBJ2-2, with 8 bases that match TRBD1. CDR3 length: 22 amino acids. Per the germline V gene, CDR1 is LGHDT and CDR2 is YNNKEL (reference sequence). The V gene end was trimmed by 4 bases and the J gene end by 2 bases; junction bases not matched to a gene: 24. The chain's CDR3 is CASSLPGQGSSPIERNTGELFF. CDR3 sequence (DNA): TGTGCCAGCAGCCTACCTGGACAGGGCTCTTCCCCCATAGAGAGAAACACCGGGGAGCTGTTTTTT.

This clonotype has a count of ten or more. The rearrangement uses TRBV9 and TRBJ2-7, with 7 bases aligning to TRBD2. Germline V gene data show CDR1 as SGDLS and CDR2 as YYNGEE. With 0 bases clipped from V and 0 bases from J, the junction kept 12 bases outside the gene matches. This CDR3 comprises 18 residues. DNA of the CDR3: TGTGCCAGCAGCGTAGATGGCGGGAGCCCCCGAAGCTCCTACGAGCAGTACTTC. Its translation is CASSVDGGSPRSSYEQYF.

This clonotype showed up just a few times. The chain employs TRBV27 and TRBJ2-7, with D possibly TRBD1 on 6 matching bases. CDR1 is MNHEY and CDR2 is SMNVEV in the germline V gene (reference sequence). This CDR3 is built from 13 residues. Between the trimmed V and J ends, which lost 4 bases and 5 bases, there was a span of 12 bases. Here the CDR3 reads CASSWEQGHEQYF. CDR3 nucleotide sequence: TGTGCCAGCAGTTGGGAACAGGGCCACGAGCAGTACTTC.